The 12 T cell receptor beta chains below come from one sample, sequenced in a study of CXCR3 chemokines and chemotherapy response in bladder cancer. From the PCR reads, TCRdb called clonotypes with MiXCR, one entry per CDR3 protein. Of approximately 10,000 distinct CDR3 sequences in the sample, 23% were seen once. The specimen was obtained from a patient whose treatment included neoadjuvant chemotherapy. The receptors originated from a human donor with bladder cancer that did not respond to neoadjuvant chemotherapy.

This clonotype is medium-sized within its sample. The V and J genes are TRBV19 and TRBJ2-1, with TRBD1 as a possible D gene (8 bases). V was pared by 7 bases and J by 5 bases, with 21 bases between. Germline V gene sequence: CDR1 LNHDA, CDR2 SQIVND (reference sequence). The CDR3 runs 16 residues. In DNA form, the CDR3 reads TGTGCCAGTACCACAGGGGGGGTTGGGCCCGACAATGAGCAGTTCTTC. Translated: CASTTGGVGPDNEQFF.

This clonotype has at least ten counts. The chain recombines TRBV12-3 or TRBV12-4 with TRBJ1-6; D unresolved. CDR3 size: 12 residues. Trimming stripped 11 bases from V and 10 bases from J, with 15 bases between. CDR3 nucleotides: TGTGCCTCCGGGGAAGTAGGATCACCCCTCCACTTT. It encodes CASGEVGSPLHF.

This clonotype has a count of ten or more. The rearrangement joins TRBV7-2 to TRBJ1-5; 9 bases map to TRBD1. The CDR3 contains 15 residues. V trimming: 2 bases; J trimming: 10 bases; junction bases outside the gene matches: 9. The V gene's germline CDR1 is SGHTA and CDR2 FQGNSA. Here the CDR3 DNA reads TGTGCCAGCAGCTTATCCGGGACAGGGTTTGGTCCCCAGCATTTT. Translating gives CASSLSGTGFGPQHF. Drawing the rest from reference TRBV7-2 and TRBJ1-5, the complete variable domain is GAGVSQSPSNKVTEKGKDVELRCDPISGHTALYWYRQSLGQGLEFLIYFQGNSAPDKSGLPSDRFSAERTGGSVSTLTIQRTQQEDSAVYLCASSLSGTGFGPQHFGDGTRLSIL.

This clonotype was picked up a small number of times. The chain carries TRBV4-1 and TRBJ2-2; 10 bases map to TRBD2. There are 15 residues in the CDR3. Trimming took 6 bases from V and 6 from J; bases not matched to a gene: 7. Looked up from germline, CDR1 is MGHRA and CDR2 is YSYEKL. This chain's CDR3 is CASSSSGGVAGELFF. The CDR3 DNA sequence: TGCGCCAGCAGTTCTAGCGGGGGCGTGGCCGGGGAGCTGTTTTTT.

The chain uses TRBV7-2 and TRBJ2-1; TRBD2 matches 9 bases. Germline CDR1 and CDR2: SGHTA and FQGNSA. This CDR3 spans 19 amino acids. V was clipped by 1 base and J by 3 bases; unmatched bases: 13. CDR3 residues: CASSLVGAGGQHYYNEQFF. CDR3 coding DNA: TGTGCCAGCAGCTTAGTTGGGGCGGGGGGGCAGCACTACTACAATGAGCAGTTCTTC.

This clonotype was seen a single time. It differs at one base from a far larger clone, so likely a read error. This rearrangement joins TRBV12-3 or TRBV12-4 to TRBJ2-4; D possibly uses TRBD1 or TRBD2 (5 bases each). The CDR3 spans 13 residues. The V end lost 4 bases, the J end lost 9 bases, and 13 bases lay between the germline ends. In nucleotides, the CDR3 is TGTGCCAGCAGTTCGACTGACAGCGGCATTCAGTACTTC. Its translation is CASSSTDSGIQYF.

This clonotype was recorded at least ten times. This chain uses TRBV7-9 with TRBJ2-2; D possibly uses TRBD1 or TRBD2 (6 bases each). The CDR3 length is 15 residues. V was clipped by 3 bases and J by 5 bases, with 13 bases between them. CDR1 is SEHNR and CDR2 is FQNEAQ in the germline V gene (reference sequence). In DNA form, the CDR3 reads TGTGCCAGCAGCTTTGGAGGGGGAGGAACCGGGGAGCTGTTTTTT. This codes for CASSFGGGGTGELFF.

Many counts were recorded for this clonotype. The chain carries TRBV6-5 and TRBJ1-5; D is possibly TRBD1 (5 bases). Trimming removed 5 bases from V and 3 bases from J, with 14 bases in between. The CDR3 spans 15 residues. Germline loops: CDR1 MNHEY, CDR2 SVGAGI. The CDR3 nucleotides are TGTGCCAGCAGTGAATCCGGGACGGTCAATCAGCCCCAGCATTTT. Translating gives CASSESGTVNQPQHF.

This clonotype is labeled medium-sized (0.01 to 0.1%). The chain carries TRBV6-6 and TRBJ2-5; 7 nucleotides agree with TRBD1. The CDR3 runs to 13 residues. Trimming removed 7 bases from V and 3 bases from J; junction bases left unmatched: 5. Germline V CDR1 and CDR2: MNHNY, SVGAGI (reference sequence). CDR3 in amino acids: CASTQGGEETQYF. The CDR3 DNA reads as TGTGCCAGCACTCAAGGGGGCGAAGAGACCCAGTACTTC.

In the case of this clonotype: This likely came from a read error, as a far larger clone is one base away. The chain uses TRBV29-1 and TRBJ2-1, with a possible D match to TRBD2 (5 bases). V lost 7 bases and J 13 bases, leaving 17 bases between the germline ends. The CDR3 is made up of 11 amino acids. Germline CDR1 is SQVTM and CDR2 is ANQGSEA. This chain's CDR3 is CSARLGETQFF. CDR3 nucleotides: TGCAGCGCCCGCCTTGGGGAGACCCAGTTCTTC.

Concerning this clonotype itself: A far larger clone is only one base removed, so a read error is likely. The CDR3, as DNA: TGTGCCAACAGGCGGCCCACACCCTCCTACGAGCAGTACTTC. The encoded protein is CANRRPTPSYEQYF. J is TRBJ2-7 and V is TRBV6-5; D possibly corresponds to TRBD1 (5 bases). In germline, CDR1 is MNHEY, CDR2 SVGAGI. CDR3 length: 14 residues. V lost 10 bases and J lost 0, with 16 bases in between.

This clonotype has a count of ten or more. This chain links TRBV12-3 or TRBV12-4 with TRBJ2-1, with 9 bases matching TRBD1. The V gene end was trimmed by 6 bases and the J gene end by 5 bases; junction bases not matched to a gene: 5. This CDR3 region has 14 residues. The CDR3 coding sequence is TGTGCCAGCAGGCGGACAGGGGAAAACAATGAGCAGTTCTTC. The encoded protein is CASRRTGENNEQFF.